Following are 22 T cell receptor beta chains from one sample sequenced in a study of OX40 agonist ivuxolimab in advanced cancers. Sequenced by immunoSEQ multiplex PCR; TCRdb stores in-frame clones only, minus some. The data hold 30,000 to 40,000 clones, with under 90% observed a single time. Here the sequenced sample was CD4+ or CD8+ T cells sorted from blood, taken in a trial of the OX40 agonist ivuxolimab. These receptors all stem from an adult with an advanced solid tumor such as melanoma, head and neck, liver or kidney cancer.

This clone came up a few times. This chain uses TRBV7-9 with TRBJ2-5; D possibly matches TRBD1 or TRBD2 (7 bases each). CDR1 and CDR2 from the germline V gene are SEHNR and FQNEAQ (reference sequence). Trimming shortened V by 5 bases and J by 4 bases, and 11 bases separated the two germline ends. This CDR3 is built from 13 residues. The chain's CDR3 is CASSQGGGETQYF. CDR3 DNA sequence: TGTGCCAGCAGCCAGGGGGGGGGAGAGACCCAGTACTTC.

The chain links TRBV11-3 to TRBJ2-7; TRBD1 is a possible D gene (6 bases). Trimming cost V 1 base and J 4 bases, with 20 bases left between them. Germline CDR1 SGHNT, CDR2 YENEEA. There are 17 residues in the CDR3. This CDR3 reads CASSLVVAGVPFYEQYF. The CDR3 nucleotides read TGTGCCAGCAGCTTAGTCGTCGCAGGGGTACCCTTTTACGAGCAGTACTTC.

The chain carries TRBV7-4 and TRBJ1-3, with 7 positions matching TRBD1. The CDR3 spans 15 residues. With 5 bases clipped from V and 4 bases from J, the junction kept 8 bases outside the gene matches. Germline V CDR1 and CDR2: SGHVT, SQSDAQ. CDR3 sequence: CASSPGQEGGNTIYF. CDR3 DNA: TGTGCCAGCAGCCCAGGACAGGAAGGGGGAAACACCATATATTTT. Drawing the rest from reference TRBV7-4 and TRBJ1-3, the complete variable domain is GAGVSQSPRYKVAKRGRDVALRCDSISGHVTLYWYRQTLGQGSEVLTYSQSDAQRDKSGRPSGRFSAERPERSVSTLKIQRTEQGDSAVYLCASSPGQEGGNTIYFGEGSWLTVV.

The gene calls are TRBV27 and TRBJ2-2, with D uncertain. The CDR3 is made up of 13 amino acids. Germline V gene lookup returns CDR1 MNHEY and CDR2 SMNVEV (reference sequence). Trimming removed 3 bases at V and 6 bases at J, with 8 bases between. CDR3 region: CASSFWVAGELFF. Here the CDR3 DNA reads TGTGCCAGCAGTTTCTGGGTAGCCGGGGAGCTGTTTTTT.

The CDR3 is CASSLGAGGPYEQYF. DNA for the CDR3: TGTGCCAGCAGCTTAGGGGCGGGGGGCCCCTACGAGCAGTACTTC. This chain connects TRBV13 to TRBJ2-7, with 8 bases identical to TRBD2. The trim removed 0 bases at V and 2 bases at J, leaving 3 bases unmatched. In germline, CDR1 is PRHDT, CDR2 FYEKMQ (reference sequence). This CDR3 region has 15 residues.

The chain carries TRBV5-5 and TRBJ1-5; TRBD1 is a possible D gene (5 bases). The V and J ends lost 0 bases and 4 bases respectively, with 14 bases between them. The germline V gene encodes CDR1 SGHKS and CDR2 YYEKEE (reference sequence). The CDR3 has 16 residues. In nucleotides, the CDR3 is TGTGCCAGCAGCTTGGATCCTAGGGGTTTTAATCAGCCCCAGCATTTT. This translates into CASSLDPRGFNQPQHF. Full variable domain (outside the CDR3, taken from reference TRBV5-5 and TRBJ1-5): DAGVTQSPTHLIKTRGQQVTLRCSPISGHKSVSWYQQVLGQGPQFIFQYYEKEERGRGNFPDRFSARQFPNYSSELNVNALLLGDSALYLCASSLDPRGFNQPQHFGDGTRLSIL.

The chain employs TRBV7-9 and TRBJ2-4; D not certain. The CDR3 is made up of 14 amino acids. Trimming stripped 7 bases from V and 0 bases from J, with 10 bases between. Germline CDR1 and CDR2: SEHNR and FQNEAQ (reference sequence). Written as DNA, the CDR3 is TGTGCCAGCACCCCGGAAGTAGCCAAAAACATTCAGTACTTC. This gives the protein CASTPEVAKNIQYF.

The chain carries TRBV29-1 and TRBJ2-7; the match to TRBD1 covers 8 bases. CDR1 and CDR2 (germline): SQVTM, ANQGSEA. V was pared by 4 bases and J by 3 bases, with 8 bases of the junction left unmatched. This CDR3 is 14 amino acids long. As DNA, the CDR3 is TGCAGCGTTGCAGACAGGGGACGGGACTACGAGCAGTACTTC. Residues: CSVADRGRDYEQYF.

This chain uses TRBV5-6 with TRBJ2-7, with 7 bases lining up with TRBD2. Trimming at V came to 4 bases and at J to 3 bases, leaving 7 bases not matched to a gene. In germline, CDR1 is SGHDT, CDR2 YYEEEE. The CDR3 has 14 amino acids. CDR3 in DNA: TGTGCCAGCAGCCGGGGGGAGGCAGGCTACGAGCAGTACTTC. Its protein is CASSRGEAGYEQYF.

This clone was counted a single time. The chain couples TRBV7-9 to TRBJ2-7; no definite D call. Trimming left V 6 bases short and J 6 bases short, with 18 bases between. The CDR3 runs 14 residues. Germline V gene data show CDR1 as SEHNR and CDR2 as FQNEAQ (reference sequence). The CDR3 sequence: CASSAPPTPPEQYF. The CDR3 bases are TGTGCCAGCAGTGCACCACCGACTCCCCCCGAGCAGTACTTC.

This clone was seen only once. The chain combines TRBV11-3 with TRBJ2-7; TRBD2 matches at 8 bases. V dropped 6 bases and J dropped 1; count of bases not matched to a gene: 5. CDR3 length: 14 residues. Germline loops: CDR1 SGHNT, CDR2 YENEEA. The CDR3: CASSRTSGSYEQYF. DNA of the CDR3: TGTGCCAGCAGTCGTACTAGCGGTTCCTACGAGCAGTACTTC. The full variable domain, completed using reference TRBV11-3 and TRBJ2-7, is EAGVVQSPRYKIIEKKQPVAFWCNPISGHNTLYWYLQNLGQGPELLIRYENEEAVDDSQLPKDRFSAERLKGVDSTLKIQPAELGDSAVYLCASSRTSGSYEQYFGPGTRLTVT.

V gene TRBV12-5 combines with J gene TRBJ2-3, with D unclear. Trimming stripped 7 bases from V and 2 bases from J, with 13 bases between. CDR3 length: 14 amino acids. Germline CDR1 LGHNT, CDR2 FRNRAP. CDR3 bases: TGTGCTAGTGACCAAAGAGAATTCACAGATACGCAGTATTTT. It translates to CASDQREFTDTQYF.

This chain joins TRBV7-9 and TRBJ2-1; 9 positions agree with TRBD1. This CDR3 is 16 amino acids long. J lost 7 bases, V lost 2 bases, and 9 bases had no gene match. Germline lookup yields CDR1 SEHNR and CDR2 FQNEAQ (reference sequence). The DNA of the CDR3 is TGTGCCAGCAGCTTACTCCCCGGGACAGGGTCAAATGAGCAGTTCTTC. Translating gives CASSLLPGTGSNEQFF.

This chain joins TRBV5-6 and TRBJ1-2, with D tentatively TRBD1 (5 bases). This CDR3 has 12 amino acids. Trimming removed 4 bases at V and 7 bases at J, with 11 bases between. CDR1 SGHDT and CDR2 YYEEEE come from the germline V gene. The CDR3 sequence is CASSAGRGGYTF. CDR3 nucleotides: TGTGCCAGCAGCGCTGGAAGGGGTGGCTACACCTTC.

This clone was counted a single time. The CDR3 is CASSNRDRTTDTQYF. CDR3 DNA: TGTGCCAGCAGCAACAGGGACAGGACCACAGATACGCAGTATTTT. This chain uses TRBV7-9 with TRBJ2-3; 8 bases agree with TRBD1. Per the germline V gene, CDR1 is SEHNR and CDR2 is FQNEAQ (reference sequence). V trimming: 5 bases; J trimming: 2 bases; junction bases outside the gene matches: 6. This CDR3 region has 15 residues.

The chain is built from TRBV5-4 and TRBJ2-7; TRBD2 matches at 8 bases. Germline CDR1 reads SGHNT; CDR2 reads YYREEE (reference sequence). CDR3 length: 15 amino acids. Trimming cost V 6 bases and J 2 bases; bases outside gene matches: 10. The CDR3 DNA reads TGTGCCAGCACCCCGGAAGTTAGCGGGACCTACGAGCAGTACTTC. Translation gives CASTPEVSGTYEQYF.

The V gene is TRBV11-2, the J gene TRBJ2-1; a possible D gene is TRBD2 (5 bases). The ends were cut back, 0 bases at V and 6 bases at J, with 18 bases in the middle. The CDR3 length is 17 residues. Germline CDR1 is SGHAT and CDR2 is FQNNGV. CDR3 loop: CASSLDVALVFVNEQFF. The CDR3, as DNA: TGTGCCAGCAGCTTAGATGTGGCACTAGTCTTTGTCAATGAGCAGTTCTTC.

This clone has just one count. V is TRBV6-6 and J is TRBJ1-1; weak D call: TRBD1 (5 bases). The ends were cut back, 10 bases at V and 5 bases at J, with 17 bases in the middle. Germline-derived CDR1 and CDR2 are MNHNY and SVGAGI (reference sequence). This CDR3 contains 13 residues. The CDR3 sequence is CATGGWSKTEAFF. The DNA for the CDR3 is TGTGCCACCGGGGGTTGGTCAAAAACTGAAGCTTTCTTT.

The chain couples TRBV5-3 to TRBJ2-1; 9 nucleotides line up with TRBD1. TRBV5-3 is placed among ORFs of uncertain function. J was trimmed by 8 bases and V by 3 bases; bases with no gene match: 9. The CDR3 consists of 15 residues. CDR3: CARSSFYRDRDEQFF. The CDR3 DNA follows: TGTGCCAGAAGCTCCTTCTACCGGGACAGGGATGAGCAGTTCTTC.

This clone is deemed medium-sized. This chain uses TRBV7-2 with TRBJ2-3; D call uncertain. The CDR3 runs to 14 residues. Trimming shortened V by 4 bases and J by 1 base, and 9 bases separated the two germline ends. From germline, CDR1 is SGHTA and CDR2 FQGNSA. The CDR3 loop is CASSSPVGTDTQYF. CDR3 DNA sequence: TGTGCCAGCAGCTCGCCGGTAGGCACAGATACGCAGTATTTT.

In its sample, this clone was seen a few times. The chain couples TRBV9 to TRBJ1-2; D possibly corresponds to TRBD1 (5 bases). The V end was cut by 4 bases, the J end by 6 bases, with 16 bases between. The germline CDR1 and CDR2 sequences are SGDLS and YYNGEE. The CDR3 has 14 residues. The CDR3: CASSTRWGNDGYTF. The CDR3 coding sequence is TGTGCCAGCAGCACCCGGTGGGGGAATGATGGCTACACCTTC.

To note about this clone: This may come from a read error, since a much larger clone is one base off. Other nucleotide sequences in the sample specify the same CDR3. J is TRBJ2-1 and V is TRBV7-2; a weak D match, TRBD1 (5 bases). The V and J ends lost 4 bases and 9 bases respectively, with 7 bases between them. CDR1 is SGHTA, CDR2 FQGNSA, per germline. CDR3 size: 11 residues. DNA of the CDR3: TGTGCCAGCAGCTGGGGCCTTGAGCAGTTCTTC. Its protein is CASSWGLEQFF.